This TCR beta chain was captured in a study of T-cell reconstitution after alpha-beta-depleted transplantation in children (dated by TCRdb to the mid-2010s). About the investigation overall: Using TCR repertoire profiling, the study quantitatively followed how T-cell immune reconstitution unfolded in children after TCRalphabeta/CD19-depleted allogeneic hematopoietic cell transplantation. Paper-wide results and their limitations: Hyperexpanded clone frequencies declined over subsequent months; after one year, T-cell counts and TCRbeta diversity were mostly attributed to newly produced T cells. The high TCRbeta diversity at day 60 in some patients was ascribed to recipient T cells and intrathymic progenitors that had survived conditioning. Apparently early alphabetaT-cell count recovery about two months after transplant reportedly relied on only several hundred rapidly expanded clones derived from non-depleted graft cells.

What the treatment or condition label conveys for this sample: allogeneic hematopoietic cell transplantation with graft depleted of TCRalphabeta T cells and CD19 B cells. The children who served as transplant recipients had been given grafts of TCRalphabeta/CD19-depleted allogeneic hematopoietic cells. This clonotype was seen more than once but under ten times. No cognate antigen has been identified for it. Within one base of it there is no much larger clone, and no base qualities were kept. The method behind the library was PCR. TCRdb shows the sequencer as Illumina HiSeq 2500. TCR library preparation used molecular barcoding, with unique molecular identifiers applied to normalize quantification of the TCRbeta repertoire. TCRdb handled the public reads itself, with Q25 trimming in fastp and clone calling in MiXCR, and kept productive beta chains. Duplicate CDR3 protein sequences are folded into a single record with the most common DNA and genes. Across this sample there are 90,000 to 100,000 distinct CDR3 sequences, with 20% to 30% seen only once. In total, the top ten clones hold 20% to 25% of the sample.

From its cysteine to its phenylalanine, the CDR3 spans 14 amino acids. The retained sequence is limited to the CDR3, 42 bases, with the frame set at the first base. Between the V and J ends, shortened by 4 bases and 3 bases respectively, the junction contains 12 bases. According to the germline V gene, CDR1 reads SNHLY and CDR2 reads FYNNEI. This chain joins TRBV2 to TRBJ1-1, with the identity of the D gene unclear. The TCR sequence derives from a boy between 2 and 15 years old with acute lymphoblastic leukemia, due to receive a stem cell transplant. The sequencing here drew on PBMCs, taken before TCRalphabeta/CD19-depleted stem cell transplant. The nucleotide sequence is given as TGTGCCAGCAGTGTTAGACCCGGGGACACTGAAGCTTTCTTT. Translated, it gives CASSVRPGDTEAFF.